The T cell receptor beta chain under discussion was sequenced for a study of blood T cell repertoires in COVID-19. The table came from immunoSEQ multiplex PCR; TCRdb's copy has only in-frame clones and leaves some out. Of about 120,000 clones in the sample, about 90% are singletons; the top ten hold 3.8%. CDR3 length: 15 amino acids. The germline V gene encodes CDR1 SGHAT and CDR2 FQNNGV. The V and J ends lost 5 bases and 3 bases, in that order; junction bases with no gene match: 8. This chain joins TRBV11-2 and TRBJ2-7; TRBD2 aligns across 9 bases. This clonotype was sampled from a woman aged 60-75 years with COVID-19, enrolled during active disease. The sample was peripheral blood. CDR3 bases: TGTGCCAGCAGCCCCTTAGCGGGGGTTTTCTACGAGCAGTACTTC. Protein sequence: CASSPLAGVFYEQYF.